The T cell receptor beta chain described here comes from a study of T cells in Graves' hyperthyroidism and ophthalmopathy. Germline V gives CDR1 DFQATT, CDR2 SNEGSKA (reference sequence). The V gene lost 0 bases and the J gene lost 11 bases, with 13 bases spanning the gap. The CDR3 is made up of 12 amino acids. A remark on this clonotype: Its cognate antigen is unknown.

TCR beta CDR3 region amplification was performed from RNA transcripts. The study used the HTBI primer set for a first-round RT-PCR of the TCR CDR3. TCRdb processed the multiplex PCR reads anew with MiXCR; each CDR3 protein has one entry. The profile shows 550,000 to 700,000 distinct CDR3 sequences, about 15% of them singletons. The study, taken as a whole, reports: Blood shared most expanded thyroid clonotypes above 0.001.

Material for sequencing was blood. This chain uses TRBV20-1 with TRBJ1-2, with D possibly matching TRBD1 (5 bases). The receptor was isolated from a woman in her thirties or forties with Graves' ophthalmopathy. In DNA, the CDR3 is TGCAGTGCTAGAGATCTCGTGCAGGGATACACCTTC. It is translated as CSARDLVQGYTF.